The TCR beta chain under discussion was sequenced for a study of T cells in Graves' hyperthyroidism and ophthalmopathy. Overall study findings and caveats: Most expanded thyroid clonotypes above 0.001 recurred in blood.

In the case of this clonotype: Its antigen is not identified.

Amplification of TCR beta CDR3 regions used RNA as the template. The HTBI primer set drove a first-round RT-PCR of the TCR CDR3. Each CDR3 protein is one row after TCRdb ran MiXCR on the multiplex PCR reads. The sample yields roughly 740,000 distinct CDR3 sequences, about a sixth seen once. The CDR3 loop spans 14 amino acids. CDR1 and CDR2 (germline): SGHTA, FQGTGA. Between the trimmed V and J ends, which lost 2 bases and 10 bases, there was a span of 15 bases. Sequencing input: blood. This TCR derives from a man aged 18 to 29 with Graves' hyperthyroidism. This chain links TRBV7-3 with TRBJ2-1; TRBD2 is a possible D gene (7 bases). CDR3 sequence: CASSLSRGEGEQFF. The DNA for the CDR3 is TGTGCCAGCAGCTTATCGAGGGGGGAGGGGGAGCAGTTCTTC. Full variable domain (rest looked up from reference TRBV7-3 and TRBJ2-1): GAGVSQTPSNKVTEKGKYVELRCDPISGHTALYWYRQSLGQGPEFLIYFQGTGAADDSGLPNDRFFAVRPEGSVSTLKIQRTERGDSAVYLCASSLSRGEGEQFFGPGTRLTVL.